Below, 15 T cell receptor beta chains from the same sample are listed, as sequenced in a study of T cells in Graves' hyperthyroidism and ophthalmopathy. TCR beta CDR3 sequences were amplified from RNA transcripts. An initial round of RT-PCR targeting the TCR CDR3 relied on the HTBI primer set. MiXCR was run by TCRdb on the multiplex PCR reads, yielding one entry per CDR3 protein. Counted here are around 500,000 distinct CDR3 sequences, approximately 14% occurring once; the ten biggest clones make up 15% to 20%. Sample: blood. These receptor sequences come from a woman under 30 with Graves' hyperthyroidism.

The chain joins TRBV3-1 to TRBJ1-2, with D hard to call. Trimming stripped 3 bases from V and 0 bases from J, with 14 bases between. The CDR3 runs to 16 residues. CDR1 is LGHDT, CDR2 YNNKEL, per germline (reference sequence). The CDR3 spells CASSHGSSFSNYGYTF. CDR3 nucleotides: TGTGCCAGCAGCCATGGTAGTTCTTTTTCTAACTATGGCTACACCTTC.

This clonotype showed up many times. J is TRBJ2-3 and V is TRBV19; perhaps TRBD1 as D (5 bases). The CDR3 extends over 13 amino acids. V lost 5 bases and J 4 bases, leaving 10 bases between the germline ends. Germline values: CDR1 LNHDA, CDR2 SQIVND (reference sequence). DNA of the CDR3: TGTGCCAGTAGTCTCAGGGTTGCAGATACGCAGTATTTT. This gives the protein CASSLRVADTQYF.

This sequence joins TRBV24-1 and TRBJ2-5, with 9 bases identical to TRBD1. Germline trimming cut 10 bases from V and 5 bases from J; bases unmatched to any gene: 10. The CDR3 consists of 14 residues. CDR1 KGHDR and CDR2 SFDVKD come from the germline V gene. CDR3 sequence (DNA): TGTGCCACTCAACCGGGACAGGGTGGTGAGACCCAGTACTTC. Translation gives CATQPGQGGETQYF.

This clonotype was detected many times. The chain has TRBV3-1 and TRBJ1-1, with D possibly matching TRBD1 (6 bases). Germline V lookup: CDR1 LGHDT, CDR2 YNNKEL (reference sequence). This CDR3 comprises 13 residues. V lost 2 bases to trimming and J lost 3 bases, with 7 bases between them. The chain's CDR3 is CASSQRGDTEAFF. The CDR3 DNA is TGTGCCAGCAGCCAAAGGGGGGACACTGAAGCTTTCTTT.

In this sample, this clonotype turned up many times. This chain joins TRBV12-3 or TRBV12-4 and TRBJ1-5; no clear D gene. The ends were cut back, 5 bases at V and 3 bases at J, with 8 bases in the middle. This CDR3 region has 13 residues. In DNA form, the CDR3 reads TGTGCCAGCAGTCAGATCAACAATCAGCCCCAGCATTTT. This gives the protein CASSQINNQPQHF.

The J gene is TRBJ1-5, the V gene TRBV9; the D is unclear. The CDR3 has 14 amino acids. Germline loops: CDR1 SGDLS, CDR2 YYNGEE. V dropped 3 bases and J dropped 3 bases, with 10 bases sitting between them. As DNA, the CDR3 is TGTGCCAGCAGCGCCCTAGAGTACAATCAGCCCCAGCATTTT. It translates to CASSALEYNQPQHF.

The CDR3: CATSEGTDTQYF. The DNA of the CDR3 is TGTGCCACCTCCGAGGGCACAGATACGCAGTATTTT. This sequence joins TRBV24-1 and TRBJ2-3; D is unclear. The CDR3 consists of 12 residues. Germline CDR1 is KGHDR and CDR2 is SFDVKD. V lost 9 bases, J lost 1 base, and 7 bases lay in between.

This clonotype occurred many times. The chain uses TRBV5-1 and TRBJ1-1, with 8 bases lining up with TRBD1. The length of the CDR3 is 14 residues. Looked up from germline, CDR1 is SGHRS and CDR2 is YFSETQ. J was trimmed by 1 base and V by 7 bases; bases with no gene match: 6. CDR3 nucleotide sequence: TGCGCCAGCGCTCCCGGGACAGGGAACACTGAAGCTTTCTTT. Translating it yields CASAPGTGNTEAFF.

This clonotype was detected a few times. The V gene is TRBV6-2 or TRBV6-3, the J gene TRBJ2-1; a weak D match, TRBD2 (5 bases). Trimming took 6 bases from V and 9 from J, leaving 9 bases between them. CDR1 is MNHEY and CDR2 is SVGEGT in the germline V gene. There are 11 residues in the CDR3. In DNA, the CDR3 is TGTGCCAGCAGAGAACGGGGTGAGCAGTTCTTC. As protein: CASRERGEQFF.

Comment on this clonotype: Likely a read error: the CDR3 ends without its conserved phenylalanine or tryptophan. The CDR3: CSARGLGSPSYEQYL. The CDR3 DNA reads TGCAGTGCCCGAGGATTGGGGAGTCCATCCTACGAGCAGTACCTC. This chain uses TRBV20-1 with TRBJ2-7, with a weak D call TRBD2 (5 bases). Germline V CDR1 and CDR2: DFQATT, SNEGSKA (reference sequence). The CDR3 contains 15 residues. With 6 bases removed from V and 1 base from J, the gap between germline ends came to 19 bases.

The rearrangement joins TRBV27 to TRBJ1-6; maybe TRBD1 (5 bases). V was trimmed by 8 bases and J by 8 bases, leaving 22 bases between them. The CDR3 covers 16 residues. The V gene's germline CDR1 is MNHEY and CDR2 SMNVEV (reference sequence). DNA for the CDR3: TGTGCCAGCCTAGGGGTAGGGGAGGATGTGGATTCACCCCTCCACTTT. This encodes CASLGVGEDVDSPLHF.

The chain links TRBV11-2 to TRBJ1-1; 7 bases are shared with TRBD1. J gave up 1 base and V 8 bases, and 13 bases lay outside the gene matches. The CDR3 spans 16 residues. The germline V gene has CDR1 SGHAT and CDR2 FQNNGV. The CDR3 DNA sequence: TGTGCCAGCGGGCCGGGACAGTCATTACCGAACACTGAAGCTTTCTTT. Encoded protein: CASGPGQSLPNTEAFF.

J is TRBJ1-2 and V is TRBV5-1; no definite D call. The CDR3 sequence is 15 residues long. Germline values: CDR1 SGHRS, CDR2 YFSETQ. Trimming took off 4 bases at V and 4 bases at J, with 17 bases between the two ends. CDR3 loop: CASSTEAPPGYGYTF. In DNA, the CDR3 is TGCGCCAGCAGCACGGAAGCGCCGCCGGGCTATGGCTACACCTTC. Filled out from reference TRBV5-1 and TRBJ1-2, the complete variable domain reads KAGVTQTPRYLIKTRGQQVTLSCSPISGHRSVSWYQQTPGQGLQFLFEYFSETQRNKGNFPGRFSGRQFSNSRSEMNVSTLELGDSALYLCASSTEAPPGYGYTFGSGTRLTVV.

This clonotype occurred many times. In nucleotides, the CDR3 is TGCGCCAGCAGCCAGAATCACTATGGCTACACCTTC. It yields the protein CASSQNHYGYTF. The gene calls are TRBV4-1 and TRBJ1-2; D gene unclear. V was shortened by 3 bases and J by 3 bases, with 5 bases between the two germline ends. Germline CDR1 and CDR2: MGHRA and YSYEKL. The length of the CDR3 is 12 residues.

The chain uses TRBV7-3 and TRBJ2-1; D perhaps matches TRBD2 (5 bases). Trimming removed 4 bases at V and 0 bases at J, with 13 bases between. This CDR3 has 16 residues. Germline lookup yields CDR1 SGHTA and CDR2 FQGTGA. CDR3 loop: CASSSFGVSSYNEQFF. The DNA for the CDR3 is TGTGCCAGCAGCTCCTTCGGGGTCAGCTCCTACAATGAGCAGTTCTTC. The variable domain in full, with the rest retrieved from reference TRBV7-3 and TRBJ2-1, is GAGVSQTPSNKVTEKGKYVELRCDPISGHTALYWYRQSLGQGPEFLIYFQGTGAADDSGLPNDRFFAVRPEGSVSTLKIQRTERGDSAVYLCASSSFGVSSYNEQFFGPGTRLTVL.